A single T cell receptor (beta chain) is shown here with its context. Its antigen is unknown. These data come from a study of OX40 agonist ivuxolimab in advanced cancers. For the study at large: Patients enrolled in dose escalation were diagnosed with hepatocellular carcinoma, melanoma, renal cell or head and neck cancer.

General study results and limits: People who partly responded at 0.1-3.0 mg/kg had some of the least clonal expansion seen.

TCRdb's table, derived via immunoSEQ multiplex PCR, lists solely in-frame clones and lacks some. The repertoire holds 50,000 or so clones, with around 90% as singletons. This TCR came from an adult with an advanced solid tumor such as melanoma, head and neck, liver or kidney cancer. The sample consisted of CD4+ or CD8+ T cells sorted from blood, taken in a trial of the OX40 agonist ivuxolimab.

The CDR3 is CAWRKPGQGNTYEQYF. The CDR3, as DNA: TGTGCCTGGAGAAAACCGGGACAGGGAAATACCTACGAGCAGTACTTC. The genes are TRBV30 and TRBJ2-7, with 9 bases that match TRBD1. The CDR3 spans 16 residues. The trim removed 3 bases at V and 2 bases at J, leaving 11 bases unmatched. Germline V gives CDR1 GTSNPN, CDR2 SVGIG (reference sequence).